A selection of T cell receptor beta chains follows, all from one sample in a study of blood T cell repertoires in COVID-19. Data came from immunoSEQ multiplex PCR; TCRdb stores just in-frame clones and leaves some out. The sample consists of about 260,000 clones, roughly 87% of them appearing once. Sequencing was carried out using peripheral blood. All receptors derive from a woman between 45 and 60 years old who had recovered from COVID-19. Both conserved end residues are part of each CDR3.

V gene | CDR3 protein
TRBV10-3 | CAIATNTGELFF
TRBV6-6 | CASSPGQDYANTGELFF
TRBV6-5 | CASSYFDGEKLFF
TRBV7-2 | CASSFRGRVFNEKLFF
TRBV7-2 | CASSYDRGPPGGYTF
TRBV12-5 | CASGSSGLAGGWSYNEQFF
TRBV3-1/TRBV3-2 | CASSPGAGINYGYTF
TRBV7-6 | CAARVGTEAFF
TRBV11-2 | CASSFSSGSREQYF
TRBV2 | CASSGRQGHGYTF
TRBV28 | CASSFAQTHQPQHF
TRBV15 | CATSGDSAYNEQFF
TRBV24-1 | CATESEGTGGSCNQPQHF
TRBV5-1 | CASSFLGQGVSEAFF
TRBV10-3 | CAIREGGESTDTQYF
TRBV5-1 | CASSLSTRTYEQYF
TRBV7-8 | CASSVGQPNTEAFF
TRBV9 | CASSVGVGYQETQYF
TRBV27 | CATRTGRRYEQYF
TRBV5-1 | CASSLGREAFF
TRBV4-1 | CASSTHRSPTGELFF
TRBV11-2 | CASSFRSITGAEAFF
TRBV2 | CASSRQGINEKLFF
TRBV30 | CAWSNGNNSPLHF
TRBV6-5 | CATRGSSGYNEQFF
TRBV27 | CASRRDRVSYTF
TRBV5-5 | CASSPPPRRSYNEQFF
TRBV9 | CASSPSEVGQGFGELFF
TRBV6-4 | CASSDSGLVGWSTDTQYF
TRBV29-1 | CSGGTAYEQYF
TRBV13 | CASSFSYGLNTEAFF
TRBV3-1/TRBV3-2 | CASSQESGLKPLTDTQYF
TRBV2 | CASSDGLQSSVYEQYF
TRBV9 | CASSVNVAGTQYF
TRBV2 | CASSADRTGTGSETQYF
TRBV6-5 | CASSYTGQGNTEAFF
TRBV27 | CASSYRGQGYGYTF
TRBV10-3 | CAISGGDTGELFF
TRBV18 | CASSPGTVLLQYF
TRBV7-9 | CASSSGLDYNEQFF
TRBV7-2 | CASSLDRGGNTIYF
TRBV28 | CASTSTGRSGYTF
TRBV5-1 | CASSPSGVYNEQFF
TRBV29-1 | CSVRSYGYTF
TRBV19 | CATSPAVSSSNYGYTF
TRBV6-6 | CASRHDRSNSPLHF
TRBV7-3 | CASSLSAGGGYTF
TRBV6-4 | CASSEEGTRSAMSYTF
TRBV7-9 | CASSRGQINNEQFF
TRBV29-1 | CSAPGTGLGEQFF
TRBV6-5 | CASSYQGSEAFF
TRBV9 | CASSVGLRNEKLFF
TRBV9 | CASSPRTGERNTIYF
TRBV15 | CATSRGTGGQETQYF
TRBV4-3 | CASSQNWASSYNEQFF
TRBV29-1 | CSVIRLAGYNEQFF
TRBV19 | CASSVGTAYGGYTF
TRBV12-3/TRBV12-4 | CASLNTGELFF